This T cell receptor beta chain was recovered during a study of blood T cell repertoires in COVID-19. Study-level information: Samples came from the United States, Italy and Spain, spanning acute and convalescent COVID-19. PBMCs, B-cell-depleted T cells, or T cells were the source of the cDNA or gDNA that made up the material.

Original analysis: Nucleated cell counts were estimated from reference gene primer amplification. The method was immunoSEQ multiplex PCR; TCRdb's version includes in-frame clones alone and lacks a portion of them. V and J calls and clone size are those listed in that table; D and trimming were worked out from the DNA. The table records over 65,000 clones, about 86% of them present only once. This CDR3 is built from 14 residues. The ends lost 4 bases at V and 7 bases at J; junction bases unmatched: 7. Germline CDR1 is KGHDR and CDR2 is SFDVKD. The rearrangement joins TRBV24-1 to TRBJ2-5, with 8 bases identical to TRBD1. The receptor was isolated from a man at least 80 years old with acute or convalescent COVID-19. Sequenced input: peripheral blood. CDR3 DNA: TGTGCCACCAGTGACCCCGGACAGGGAGGGACCCAGTACTTC. Translating gives CATSDPGQGGTQYF.